Below are 16 T cell receptor beta chains sequenced from a single sample in a study of shared clonotypes between healthy human individuals. Libraries were prepared by immunoSEQ multiplex PCR; TCRdb keeps only in-frame clonotypes and omits some of them. Among some 2,100,000 clones listed, almost 96% were seen once. Sequenced input: naive CD4+ T cells sorted from blood. As for subset: CD45RA+ positively selected. All receptors derive from a man between 18 and 35 years old in good health.

The chain links TRBV6-1 to TRBJ1-5; no reliable D call. Germline lookup yields CDR1 MNHNS and CDR2 SASEGT. Between the trimmed V and J ends, which lost 4 bases and 2 bases, there was a span of 18 bases. CDR3 length equals 17 residues. The CDR3 loop is CASSVCFSRPCNQPQHF. The CDR3 DNA sequence: TGTGCCAGCAGTGTCTGTTTTTCGCGCCCGTGCAATCAGCCCCAGCATTTT.

The rearrangement uses TRBV5-1 and TRBJ1-1; D gene unclear. From germline, CDR1 is SGHRS and CDR2 YFSETQ. The ends were cut back, 0 bases at V and 2 bases at J, with 11 bases in the middle. CDR3 length: 15 residues. For the CDR3, the DNA is TGCGCCAGCAGCTTGGTGGAGGGATCCAACACTGAAGCTTTCTTT. It specifies CASSLVEGSNTEAFF.

The chain is built from TRBV18 and TRBJ1-3; D not resolved. Germline-derived CDR1 and CDR2 are KGHSH and LQKENI. The CDR3 extends over 15 amino acids. Between the trimmed V and J ends, which lost 4 bases and 0 bases, there was a span of 10 bases. CDR3 nucleotide sequence: TGTGCCAGCTCACACGCAGATAACTCTGGAAACACCATATATTTT. Residues: CASSHADNSGNTIYF.

The CDR3 DNA reads TGTGCCAGCAAGGGGTCAACTAATGAAAAACTGTTTTTT. This translates into CASKGSTNEKLFF. The V and J genes are TRBV27 and TRBJ1-4; a possible D gene is TRBD1 (5 bases). From germline, CDR1 is MNHEY and CDR2 SMNVEV (reference sequence). CDR3 length equals 13 residues. The V and J ends lost 7 bases and 0 bases respectively, with 6 bases between them. The full variable domain, rest sourced from reference TRBV27 and TRBJ1-4, is EAQVTQNPRYLITVTGKKLTVTCSQNMNHEYMSWYRQDPGLGLRQIYYSMNVEVTDKGDVPEGYKVSRKEKRNFPLILESPSPNQTSLYFCASKGSTNEKLFFGSGTQLSVL.

The chain is built from TRBV13 and TRBJ2-4; 12 nucleotides agree with TRBD2. Per germline, CDR1 PRHDT and CDR2 FYEKMQ (reference sequence). The J segment lost 8 bases and the V segment lost 10 bases, leaving 9 bases of the junction unmatched. The CDR3 is made up of 14 amino acids. In DNA, the CDR3 is TGTGCCACCCGACGACTAGCGGGGGTAGACATTCAGTACTTC. Its protein product is CATRRLAGVDIQYF.

V usage is TRBV18 and J usage is TRBJ2-2; D is possibly TRBD2 (5 bases). The CDR3 has 14 residues. Germline V lookup: CDR1 KGHSH, CDR2 LQKENI. V was pared by 3 bases and J by 7 bases, with 12 bases between. CDR3 bases: TGTGCCAGCTCACCGAGCCTCGGGGTCGGGGAGCTGTTTTTT. Its translation: CASSPSLGVGELFF.

This clone was picked up one time. CDR3 DNA sequence: TGTGCCAGCAGCTTAGAGGGCAGCTCGGGGGAGACCCAGTACTTC. Encoded protein: CASSLEGSSGETQYF. The chain recombines TRBV7-8 with TRBJ2-5; a possible D gene is TRBD2 (5 bases). V was pared by 1 base and J by 5 bases, with 14 bases between. Per germline, CDR1 SGHVS and CDR2 FQNEAQ. The CDR3 has 15 amino acids.

The chain carries TRBV25-1 and TRBJ1-1; D possibly corresponds to TRBD1 (5 bases). V lost 3 bases, J lost 10 bases, and 18 bases lay in between. Germline V gene data show CDR1 as MGHDK and CDR2 as SYGVNS. CDR3 length: 14 amino acids. CDR3 loop: CASSETTPGGRAFF. The CDR3 DNA is TGTGCCAGCAGTGAGACAACCCCCGGGGGAAGAGCTTTCTTT. Supplemented by reference TRBV25-1 and TRBJ1-1, the full variable domain reads EADIYQTPRYLVIGTGKKITLECSQTMGHDKMYWYQQDPGMELHLIHYSYGVNSTEKGDLSSESTVSRIRTEHFPLTLESARPSHTSQYLCASSETTPGGRAFFGQGTRLTVV.

The rearrangement uses TRBV5-1 and TRBJ1-1; no definite D call. The V end was cut by 4 bases, the J end by 7 bases, with 17 bases between. This CDR3 has 14 amino acids. Germline V gene data show CDR1 as SGHRS and CDR2 as YFSETQ. The CDR3 DNA reads TGCGCCAGCAGCCCCGATAGCGTATGGAGTGAAGCTTTCTTT. As protein: CASSPDSVWSEAFF.

The chain uses TRBV6-5 and TRBJ1-6; D unclear. With 6 bases removed from V and 5 bases from J, the gap between germline ends came to 14 bases. CDR1 and CDR2 from the germline V gene are MNHEY and SVGAGI. CDR3 size: 15 residues. The CDR3: CASRRTSTNNSPLHF. The CDR3 nucleotides read TGTGCCAGCAGAAGGACCAGCACCAATAATTCACCCCTCCACTTT.

The rearrangement uses TRBV28 and TRBJ2-3, with D unresolved. CDR1 and CDR2 (germline): MDHEN, SYDVKM. V lost 10 bases and J 2 bases, leaving 10 bases between the germline ends. The CDR3 totals 12 residues. For the CDR3, the DNA is TGTGCCACCGAGATGCTCACAGATACGCAGTATTTT. It encodes CATEMLTDTQYF.

The chain has TRBV6-1 and TRBJ2-7; possibly TRBD1 for D (6 bases). The V and J ends lost 0 bases and 6 bases respectively, with 15 bases between them. CDR3 size: 15 residues. Per the germline V gene, CDR1 is MNHNS and CDR2 is SASEGT. DNA of the CDR3: TGTGCCAGCAGTGAAGCTCGAGGGGGAGTGGGCGAGCAGTACTTC. Translation: CASSEARGGVGEQYF.

This clone was seen a single time. The gene calls are TRBV5-1 and TRBJ1-1; D may be TRBD1 (6 bases). The CDR3 has 15 amino acids. Trimming cost V 0 bases and J 4 bases, with 13 bases left between them. The germline V gene has CDR1 SGHRS and CDR2 YFSETQ. The CDR3 protein is CASSLATGAGTEAFF. In DNA form, the CDR3 reads TGCGCCAGCAGCTTGGCCACGGGGGCGGGCACTGAAGCTTTCTTT.

This clone has only one observation. The chain recombines TRBV7-2 with TRBJ2-5, with 12 bases matching TRBD2. V lost 1 base to trimming and J lost 6 bases; unmatched junction nucleotides: 6. Germline CDR1 is SGHTA and CDR2 is FQGNSA. The CDR3 covers 16 residues. CDR3: CASSLGLAGGLQTQYF. The CDR3 DNA is TGTGCCAGCAGCTTAGGCCTAGCGGGAGGGCTGCAGACCCAGTACTTC. Full variable domain (outside the CDR3, taken from reference TRBV7-2 and TRBJ2-5): GAGVSQSPSNKVTEKGKDVELRCDPISGHTALYWYRQSLGQGLEFLIYFQGNSAPDKSGLPSDRFSAERTGGSVSTLTIQRTQQEDSAVYLCASSLGLAGGLQTQYFGPGTRLLVL.

This clone was seen only once. V usage is TRBV7-8 and J usage is TRBJ2-7; 12 bases are a match to TRBD2. The V gene's germline CDR1 is SGHVS and CDR2 FQNEAQ. V trimming: 0 bases; J trimming: 3 bases; junction bases outside the gene matches: 9. This CDR3 is built from 18 residues. CDR3 in amino acids: CASSLAALAGGPYYEQYF. The CDR3 DNA sequence: TGTGCCAGCAGCTTAGCGGCTCTAGCGGGGGGGCCTTACTACGAGCAGTACTTC.

On this clone: The sample carries other DNA sequences with the same CDR3. The chain carries TRBV5-1 and TRBJ2-2; D is undetermined. Trimming cost V 4 bases and J 0 bases, with 4 bases left between them. The V gene's germline CDR1 is SGHRS and CDR2 YFSETQ. This CDR3 contains 13 residues. CDR3 in amino acids: CASSPSNTGELFF. CDR3 nucleotides: TGCGCCAGCAGCCCCTCGAACACCGGGGAGCTGTTTTTT. The whole variable domain, remainder taken from reference TRBV5-1 and TRBJ2-2, is KAGVTQTPRYLIKTRGQQVTLSCSPISGHRSVSWYQQTPGQGLQFLFEYFSETQRNKGNFPGRFSGRQFSNSRSEMNVSTLELGDSALYLCASSPSNTGELFFGEGSRLTVL.